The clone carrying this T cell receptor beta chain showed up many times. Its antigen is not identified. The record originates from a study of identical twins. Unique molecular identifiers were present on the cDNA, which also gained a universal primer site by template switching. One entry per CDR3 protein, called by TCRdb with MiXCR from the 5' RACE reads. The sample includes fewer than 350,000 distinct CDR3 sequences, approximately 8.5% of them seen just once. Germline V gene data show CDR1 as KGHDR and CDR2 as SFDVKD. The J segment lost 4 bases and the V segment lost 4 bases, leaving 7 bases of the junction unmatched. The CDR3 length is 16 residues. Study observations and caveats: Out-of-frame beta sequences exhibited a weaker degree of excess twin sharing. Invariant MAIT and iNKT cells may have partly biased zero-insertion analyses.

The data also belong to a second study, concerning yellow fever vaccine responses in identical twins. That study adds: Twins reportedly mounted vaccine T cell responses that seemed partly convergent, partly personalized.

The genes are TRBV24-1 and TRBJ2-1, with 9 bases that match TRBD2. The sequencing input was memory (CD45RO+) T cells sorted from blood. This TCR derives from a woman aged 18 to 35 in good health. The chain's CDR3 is CATSDPGLASYNEQFF. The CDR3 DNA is TGTGCCACCAGTGACCCTGGACTAGCGTCATACAATGAGCAGTTCTTC.